This T cell receptor (beta chain) derives from a study of response to subunit inactivated influenza vaccine (dated by TCRdb to the late 2010s). Notes on the research overall: Deep quantitative T cell receptor repertoire profiling was used in the study to track responses to a trivalent subunit inactivated influenza vaccine.

Study-wide conclusions, independent of this receptor: According to the authors, only a limited number of new T cells may be recruited by each seasonal influenza vaccination.

Trimming leaves V shorter by 3 bases and J shorter by 3 bases, with the junction holding 11 bases beyond the gene matches. CDR1 and CDR2 are read off the germline V gene as SGHRS and YFSETQ. The CDR3 goes from the cysteine to the phenylalanine over 17 residues. The sequence is cut down to CDR3 DNA, 51 bases in frame from base 1. The library was prepared using RT-PCR. Sequencing used an Illumina HiSeq 2500. TCRdb reworked the public reads: Q25 trimming with fastp, MiXCR clone assembly, productive beta chains retained. Each record represents a unique CDR3 protein, reported with the most common genes and DNA among its rows. The sample profile shows just over 300,000 distinct CDR3 sequences; approximately 20% of them were found once. The ten largest clones add up to around 10% of the sample. In regard to this clonotype: No antigen is known for it. Qualities for individual bases were not recorded, and no much larger clone is one base off.

Here the sequenced sample was PBMCs from blood, taken about 20 months after vaccination. This receptor was obtained from a man aged 45 to 70 who received an inactivated influenza vaccine. Donor details come from another sample of the same person, matched by shared clones. The chain is encoded by TRBV5-1 joined to TRBJ1-1; 10 central nucleotides agree with TRBD1. The CDR3 has the sequence CASSSAGTGVIDTEAFF. At the DNA level, the sequence is TGCGCCAGCAGCTCCGCCGGGACAGGGGTTATAGACACTGAAGCTTTCTTT.